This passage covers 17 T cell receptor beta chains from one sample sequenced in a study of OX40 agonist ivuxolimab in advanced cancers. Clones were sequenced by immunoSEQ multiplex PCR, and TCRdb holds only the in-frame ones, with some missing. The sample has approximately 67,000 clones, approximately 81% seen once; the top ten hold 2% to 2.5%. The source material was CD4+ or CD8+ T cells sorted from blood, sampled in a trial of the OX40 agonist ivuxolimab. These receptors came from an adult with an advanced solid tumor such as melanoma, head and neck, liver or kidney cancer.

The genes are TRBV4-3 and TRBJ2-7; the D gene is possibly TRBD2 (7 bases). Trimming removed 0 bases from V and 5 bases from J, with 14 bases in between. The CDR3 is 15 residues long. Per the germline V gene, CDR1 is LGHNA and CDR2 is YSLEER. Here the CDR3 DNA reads TGCGCCAGCAGCCAAGATTACGGGGGGCTGGACGAGCAGTACTTC. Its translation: CASSQDYGGLDEQYF.

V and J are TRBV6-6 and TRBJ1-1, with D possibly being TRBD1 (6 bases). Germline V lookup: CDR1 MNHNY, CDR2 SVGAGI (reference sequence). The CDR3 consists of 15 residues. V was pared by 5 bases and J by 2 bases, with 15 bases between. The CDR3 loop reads CASSRTTGGNTEAFF. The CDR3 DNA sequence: TGTGCCAGCAGTCGGACGACAGGCGGAAACACTGAAGCTTTCTTT.

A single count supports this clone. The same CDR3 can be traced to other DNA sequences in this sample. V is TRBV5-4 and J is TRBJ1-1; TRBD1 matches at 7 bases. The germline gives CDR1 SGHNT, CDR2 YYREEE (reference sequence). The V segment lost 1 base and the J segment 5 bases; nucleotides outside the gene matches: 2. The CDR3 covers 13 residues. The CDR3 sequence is CASSLQGGTEAFF. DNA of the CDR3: TGTGCCAGCAGCTTGCAGGGGGGGACTGAAGCTTTCTTT.

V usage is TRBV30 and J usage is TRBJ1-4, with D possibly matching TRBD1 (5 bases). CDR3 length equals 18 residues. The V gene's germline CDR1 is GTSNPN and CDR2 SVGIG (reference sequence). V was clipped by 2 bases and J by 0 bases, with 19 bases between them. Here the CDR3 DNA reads TGTGCCTGGAGTATGCCTCGGGCAGAGGGGTCAACTAATGAAAAACTGTTTTTT. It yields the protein CAWSMPRAEGSTNEKLFF.

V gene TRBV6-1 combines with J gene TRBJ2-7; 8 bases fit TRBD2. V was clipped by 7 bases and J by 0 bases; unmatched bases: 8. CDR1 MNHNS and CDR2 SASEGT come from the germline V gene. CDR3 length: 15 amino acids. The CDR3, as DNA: TGTGCCAGCAAGAGCGGGGGAACGAGCTCCTACGAGCAGTACTTC. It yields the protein CASKSGGTSSYEQYF.

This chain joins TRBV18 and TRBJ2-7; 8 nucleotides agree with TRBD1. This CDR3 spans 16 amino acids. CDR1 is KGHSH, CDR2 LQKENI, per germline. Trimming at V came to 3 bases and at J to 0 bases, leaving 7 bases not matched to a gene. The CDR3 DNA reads TGTGCCAGCTCACCCAACCCCGGGACAGGCTCCTACGAGCAGTACTTC. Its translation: CASSPNPGTGSYEQYF.

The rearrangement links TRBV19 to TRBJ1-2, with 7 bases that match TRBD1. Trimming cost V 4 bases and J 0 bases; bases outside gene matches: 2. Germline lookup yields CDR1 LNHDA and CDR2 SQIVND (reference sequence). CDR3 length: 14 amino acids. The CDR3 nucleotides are TGTGCCAGTAGTAGGGGGACAGCTAACTATGGCTACACCTTC. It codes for CASSRGTANYGYTF.

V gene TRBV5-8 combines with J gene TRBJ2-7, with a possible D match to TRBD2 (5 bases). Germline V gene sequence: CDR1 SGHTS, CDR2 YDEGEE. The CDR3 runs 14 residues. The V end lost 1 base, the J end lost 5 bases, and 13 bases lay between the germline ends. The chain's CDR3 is CASSLRAPGDEQYF. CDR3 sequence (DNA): TGTGCCAGCAGCTTGCGGGCCCCCGGGGACGAGCAGTACTTC.

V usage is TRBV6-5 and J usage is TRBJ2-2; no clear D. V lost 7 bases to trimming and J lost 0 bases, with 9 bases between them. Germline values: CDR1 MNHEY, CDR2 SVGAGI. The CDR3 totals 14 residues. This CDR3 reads CASKVGANTGELFF. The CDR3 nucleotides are TGTGCCAGCAAGGTTGGGGCGAACACCGGGGAGCTGTTTTTT.

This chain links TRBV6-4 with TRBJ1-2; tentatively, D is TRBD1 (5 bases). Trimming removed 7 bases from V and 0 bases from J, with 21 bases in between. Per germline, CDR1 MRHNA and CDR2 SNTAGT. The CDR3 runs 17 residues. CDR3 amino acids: CASTRNAQDPANYGYTF. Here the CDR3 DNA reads TGTGCCAGCACCAGAAATGCACAGGATCCAGCTAACTATGGCTACACCTTC.

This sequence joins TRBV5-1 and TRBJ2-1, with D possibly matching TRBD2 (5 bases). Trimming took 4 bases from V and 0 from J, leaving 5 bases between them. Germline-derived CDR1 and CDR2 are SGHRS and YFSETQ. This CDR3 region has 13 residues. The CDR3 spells CASSGGSYNEQFF. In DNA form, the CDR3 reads TGCGCCAGCAGCGGAGGCTCCTACAATGAGCAGTTCTTC.

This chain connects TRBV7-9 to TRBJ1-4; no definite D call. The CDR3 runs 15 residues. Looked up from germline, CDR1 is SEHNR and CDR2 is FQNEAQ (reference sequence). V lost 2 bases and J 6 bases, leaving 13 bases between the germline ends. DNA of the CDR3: TGTGCCAGCAGCTTATTTCCTAGAACGGATGAAAAACTGTTTTTT. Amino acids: CASSLFPRTDEKLFF.

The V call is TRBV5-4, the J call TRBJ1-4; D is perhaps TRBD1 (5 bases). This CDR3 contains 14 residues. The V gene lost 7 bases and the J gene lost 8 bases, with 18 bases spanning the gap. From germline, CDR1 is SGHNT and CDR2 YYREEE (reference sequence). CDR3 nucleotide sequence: TGTGCCAGCGGCCAGTGGGGCTTGGAAGAAAAACTGTTTTTT. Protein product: CASGQWGLEEKLFF.

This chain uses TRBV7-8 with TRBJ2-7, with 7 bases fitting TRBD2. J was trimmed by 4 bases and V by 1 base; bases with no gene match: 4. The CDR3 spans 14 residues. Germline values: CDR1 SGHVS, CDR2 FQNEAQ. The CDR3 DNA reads TGTGCCAGCAGCTTAGAGGGTAGCGGGTACGAGCAGTACTTC. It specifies CASSLEGSGYEQYF.

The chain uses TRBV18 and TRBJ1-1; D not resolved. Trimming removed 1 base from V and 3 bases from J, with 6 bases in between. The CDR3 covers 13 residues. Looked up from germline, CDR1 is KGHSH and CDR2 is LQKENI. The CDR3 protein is CASSPLSDTEAFF. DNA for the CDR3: TGTGCCAGCTCACCACTTTCGGACACTGAAGCTTTCTTT.

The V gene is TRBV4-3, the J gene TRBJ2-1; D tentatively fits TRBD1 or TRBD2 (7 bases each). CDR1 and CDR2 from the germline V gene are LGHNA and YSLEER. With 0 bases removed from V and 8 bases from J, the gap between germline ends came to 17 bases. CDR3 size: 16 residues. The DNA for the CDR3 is TGCGCCAGCAGCCAAGAGCGGGGAGGGGGCTGGGATGAGCAGTTCTTC. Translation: CASSQERGGGWDEQFF.

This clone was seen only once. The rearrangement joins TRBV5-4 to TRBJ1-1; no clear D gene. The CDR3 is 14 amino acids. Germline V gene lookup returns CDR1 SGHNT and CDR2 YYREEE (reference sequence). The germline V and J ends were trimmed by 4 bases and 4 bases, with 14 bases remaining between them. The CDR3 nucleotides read TGTGCCAGCAGCGTCCCTGGGTACGGCACTGAAGCTTTCTTT. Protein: CASSVPGYGTEAFF.